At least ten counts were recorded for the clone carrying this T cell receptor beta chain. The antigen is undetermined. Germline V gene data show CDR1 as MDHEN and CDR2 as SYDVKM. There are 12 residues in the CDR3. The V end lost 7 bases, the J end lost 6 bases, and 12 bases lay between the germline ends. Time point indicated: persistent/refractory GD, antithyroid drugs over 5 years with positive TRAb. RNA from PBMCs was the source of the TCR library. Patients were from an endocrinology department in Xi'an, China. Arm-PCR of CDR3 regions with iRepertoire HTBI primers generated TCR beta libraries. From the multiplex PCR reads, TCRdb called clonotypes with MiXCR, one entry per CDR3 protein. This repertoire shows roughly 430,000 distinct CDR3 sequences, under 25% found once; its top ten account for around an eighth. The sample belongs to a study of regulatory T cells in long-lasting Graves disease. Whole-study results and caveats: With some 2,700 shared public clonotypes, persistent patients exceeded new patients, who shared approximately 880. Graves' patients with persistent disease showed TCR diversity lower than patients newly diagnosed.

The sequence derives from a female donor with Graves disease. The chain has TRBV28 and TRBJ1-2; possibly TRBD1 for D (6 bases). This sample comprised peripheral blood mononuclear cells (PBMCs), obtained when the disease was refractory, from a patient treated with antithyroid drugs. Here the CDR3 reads CASTRGGHGYTF. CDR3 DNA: TGTGCCAGCACCCGGGGGGGCCATGGCTACACCTTC.